Presented here are 29 T cell receptor beta chains from one specimen sequenced in a study of identical twins. Each CDR3 protein gets one entry after TCRdb re-called the 5' RACE reads with MiXCR. The sample lists some 1,700,000 distinct CDR3 sequences; around a third were seen once. The material sequenced was cord blood. The receptors were gathered from a newborn girl in good health.

In this sample, this clonotype turned up a few times. The chain employs TRBV20-1 and TRBJ2-1; 12 bases are shared with TRBD2. Looked up from germline, CDR1 is DFQATT and CDR2 is SNEGSKA (reference sequence). The CDR3 runs to 17 residues. Germline trimming cut 2 bases from V and 10 bases from J; bases unmatched to any gene: 15. The CDR3 is CSARSLSSGRAVWEQFF. The CDR3 DNA reads as TGCAGTGCTAGAAGCCTCTCTAGCGGGAGGGCCGTATGGGAGCAGTTCTTC.

The sample holds a few counts of this clonotype. The chain has TRBV29-1 and TRBJ2-7; 9 bases align to TRBD2. After removal of 6 bases from V and 2 bases from J, the junction contained 8 bases not matched to a gene. The CDR3 is made up of 14 amino acids. Germline V gives CDR1 SQVTM, CDR2 ANQGSEA. The CDR3 loop reads CSVATSGQAYEQYF. The CDR3 DNA reads as TGCAGCGTGGCTACTAGCGGGCAAGCCTACGAGCAGTACTTC.

Comment on this clonotype: A clone one base away is much larger, so this may be a read error. The chain is built from TRBV4-2 and TRBJ2-5, with 9 bases aligning to TRBD2. The CDR3 totals 16 residues. Germline CDR1 LGHNA, CDR2 YNFKEQ. CDR3 sequence: CAGSPPTSGHQETQYF. For the CDR3, the DNA is TGTGCCGGCAGCCCACCGACTAGCGGTCACCAAGAGACCCAGTACTTC.

The genes are TRBV15 and TRBJ1-2; D gene unclear. The CDR3 is 14 residues long. V lost 1 base and J lost 4, with 10 bases in between. CDR1 and CDR2 from the germline V gene are LNHNV and YYDKDF (reference sequence). The CDR3 sequence: CATSRGTATYGYTF. CDR3 in DNA: TGTGCCACCAGCAGAGGCACGGCGACCTATGGCTACACCTTC.

The chain is built from TRBV5-1 and TRBJ2-1; no definite D call. CDR1 SGHRS and CDR2 YFSETQ come from the germline V gene. The V end lost 2 bases, the J end lost 10 bases, and 19 bases lay between the germline ends. There are 15 residues in the CDR3. The CDR3 region has the DNA TGCGCCAGCAGCTTCGTAGTGACCCCCGAAAAGGAGCAGTTCTTC. Its protein product is CASSFVVTPEKEQFF.

This clonotype has only a few counts. The gene calls are TRBV6-1 and TRBJ2-3; TRBD2 matches 13 bases. The CDR3 runs to 18 residues. After removal of 2 bases from V and 4 bases from J, the junction contained 9 bases not matched to a gene. CDR1 MNHNS and CDR2 SASEGT come from the germline V gene. CDR3 sequence: CASSEKYTSGRAPDTQYF. DNA of the CDR3: TGTGCCAGCAGTGAAAAATATACTAGCGGGAGGGCCCCAGATACGCAGTATTTT.

J is TRBJ2-3 and V is TRBV5-1; 9 nucleotides line up with TRBD2. The CDR3 totals 16 residues. Per germline, CDR1 SGHRS and CDR2 YFSETQ. V lost 0 bases and J lost 2; bases outside the gene matches: 4. This CDR3 reads CASSLVSGSITDTQYF. The CDR3 bases are TGCGCCAGCAGCTTGGTTAGCGGGAGCATCACAGATACGCAGTATTTT.

V is TRBV7-8 and J is TRBJ1-1, with a possible D match to TRBD1 (6 bases). Trimming stripped 7 bases from V and 4 bases from J, with 16 bases between. The CDR3 has 14 residues. Germline V gene sequence: CDR1 SGHVS, CDR2 FQNEAQ. The CDR3 is CASTLGTGSTEAFF. The CDR3 coding sequence is TGTGCCAGCACCCTGGGTACAGGGAGCACTGAAGCTTTCTTT.

The chain employs TRBV5-1 and TRBJ1-1; a weak D match, TRBD1 (5 bases). Germline CDR1 and CDR2: SGHRS and YFSETQ. The CDR3 covers 14 residues. Trimming left V 0 bases short and J 4 bases short, with 10 bases between. CDR3 bases: TGCGCCAGCAGCTTGGGGGGGGAGAGCACTGAAGCTTTCTTT. This gives the protein CASSLGGESTEAFF.

The J gene is TRBJ2-3, the V gene TRBV30; 7 bases line up with TRBD2. Trimming cost V 0 bases and J 4 bases; bases outside gene matches: 7. Germline CDR1 is GTSNPN and CDR2 is SVGIG (reference sequence). There are 15 residues in the CDR3. CDR3 protein: CAWSVQMGGPDTQYF. CDR3 nucleotides: TGTGCCTGGAGTGTACAAATGGGAGGGCCAGATACGCAGTATTTT.

This clonotype has more than one count but fewer than ten. This sequence joins TRBV3-1 and TRBJ2-3, with D perhaps TRBD2 (6 bases). Trimming took 0 bases from V and 3 from J, leaving 13 bases between them. Germline V gives CDR1 LGHDT, CDR2 YNNKEL (reference sequence). The length of the CDR3 is 16 residues. This CDR3 reads CASSQDGGIDTDTQYF. The CDR3 nucleotides are TGTGCCAGCAGCCAAGATGGAGGGATTGATACAGATACGCAGTATTTT.

The chain carries TRBV27 and TRBJ2-5; 10 positions agree with TRBD2. Trimming took 4 bases from V and 11 from J; bases not matched to a gene: 16. CDR1 is MNHEY and CDR2 is SMNVEV in the germline V gene (reference sequence). This CDR3 is built from 16 residues. In DNA form, the CDR3 reads TGTGCCAGCAGTTCCACAGCGGGGGGGCCATACAATGAGCAGTACTTC. Encoded protein: CASSSTAGGPYNEQYF.

This clonotype was detected many times. The chain employs TRBV4-2 and TRBJ2-5; no firm D call. The CDR3 spans 15 residues. Trimming shortened V by 4 bases and J by 5 bases, and 17 bases separated the two germline ends. Per germline, CDR1 LGHNA and CDR2 YNFKEQ. The CDR3 sequence: CASSPESALGETQYF. In nucleotides, the CDR3 is TGTGCCAGCAGCCCGGAATCAGCATTAGGGGAGACCCAGTACTTC.

The chain recombines TRBV2 with TRBJ2-5; 8 bases are a match to TRBD2. The J call is uncertain, as TRBJ2-7 better fits the DNA end. CDR1 SNHLY and CDR2 FYNNEI come from the germline V gene. This CDR3 is 12 amino acids long. The CDR3 DNA follows: TGTGCCAGCAGTGCGAGCGGGGGCGAGCAGTACTTC. It is translated as CASSASGGEQYF.

The V and J genes are TRBV20-1 and TRBJ2-3; no clear D gene. V was shortened by 4 bases and J by 8 bases, with 16 bases between the two germline ends. This CDR3 is 13 amino acids long. Per germline, CDR1 DFQATT and CDR2 SNEGSKA (reference sequence). The DNA of the CDR3 is TGCAGTGCTATTAGGGTGGTGGAAGGTACGCAGTATTTT. It yields the protein CSAIRVVEGTQYF.

There are a few counts of this clonotype. The chain uses TRBV4-1 and TRBJ2-1, with TRBD2 as a possible D gene (5 bases). The CDR3 loop spans 15 amino acids. V was trimmed by 4 bases and J by 1 base, leaving 11 bases between them. Germline loops: CDR1 MGHRA, CDR2 YSYEKL. CDR3 protein: CASSPYSGSYNEQFF. DNA of the CDR3: TGCGCCAGCAGCCCCTACAGCGGATCCTACAATGAGCAGTTCTTC.

This chain connects TRBV7-2 to TRBJ1-6; TRBD1 matches 8 bases. Germline V gene data show CDR1 as SGHTA and CDR2 as FQGNSA. After removal of 5 bases from V and 4 bases from J, the junction contained 13 bases not matched to a gene. The CDR3 is made up of 18 amino acids. The CDR3 DNA sequence: TGTGCCAGCAGCCTCCCCCTGGGACAGGCCCTTTATAATTCACCCCTCCACTTT. Translation gives CASSLPLGQALYNSPLHF.

The rearrangement links TRBV20-1 to TRBJ2-3, with TRBD2 as a possible D gene (5 bases). Germline V gene lookup returns CDR1 DFQATT and CDR2 SNEGSKA (reference sequence). CDR3 length: 14 residues. The V and J ends lost 6 bases and 0 bases respectively, with 13 bases between them. CDR3 sequence reads: CSAPGITSTDTQYF. CDR3 DNA sequence: TGCAGTGCCCCGGGAATCACCAGCACAGATACGCAGTATTTT.

This clonotype is a singleton in its sample. The chain carries TRBV7-2 and TRBJ2-5; 11 bases are shared with TRBD2. Unmatched junction bases numbered 19, after V lost 8 bases and J lost 11 bases. Germline V lookup: CDR1 SGHTA, CDR2 FQGNSA. CDR3 size: 16 residues. Here the CDR3 reads CASGTTSGIVEDEQYF. In nucleotides, the CDR3 is TGTGCCAGCGGGACGACTAGCGGGATAGTAGAAGATGAGCAGTACTTC. The full variable domain, its missing parts supplied by reference TRBV7-2 and TRBJ2-5, is GAGVSQSPSNKVTEKGKDVELRCDPISGHTALYWYRQSLGQGLEFLIYFQGNSAPDKSGLPSDRFSAERTGGSVSTLTIQRTQQEDSAVYLCASGTTSGIVEDEQYFGPGTRLLVL.

This clonotype came up a few times. The chain employs TRBV4-1 and TRBJ2-4; D assignment may be TRBD1 or TRBD2 (6 bases each). The length of the CDR3 is 15 residues. Germline V gene lookup returns CDR1 MGHRA and CDR2 YSYEKL. Trimming took off 0 bases at V and 9 bases at J, with 15 bases between the two ends. The CDR3 loop is CASSQDSGGGSIQYF. CDR3 nucleotides: TGCGCCAGCAGCCAAGATAGTGGAGGGGGGAGCATTCAGTACTTC.

J is TRBJ2-3 and V is TRBV6-2 or TRBV6-3, with 11 bases identical to TRBD2. This CDR3 comprises 16 residues. From germline, CDR1 is MNHEY and CDR2 SVGEGT. V shed 6 bases, J shed 0 bases, and the junction held 5 bases outside the gene matches. The CDR3 coding sequence is TGTGCCAGCAGACCTAGCGGGAGGCCTAGCACAGATACGCAGTATTTT. This sequence encodes CASRPSGRPSTDTQYF.

V and J are TRBV6-2 or TRBV6-3 and TRBJ2-6, with D possibly matching TRBD1 (6 bases). Trimming left V 6 bases short and J 0 bases short, with 9 bases between. Germline V gene sequence: CDR1 MNHEY, CDR2 SVGEGT. The CDR3 spans 15 residues. CDR3 sequence (DNA): TGTGCCAGCAGGATGGGACACTCTGGGGCCAACGTCCTGACTTTC. Translation gives CASRMGHSGANVLTF.

The gene calls are TRBV27 and TRBJ2-7, with 11 positions matching TRBD2. V was clipped by 2 bases and J by 7 bases; unmatched bases: 7. Per germline, CDR1 MNHEY and CDR2 SMNVEV (reference sequence). CDR3 size: 15 residues. CDR3 region: CASSLVAGGHGEQYF. The CDR3 nucleotides read TGTGCCAGCAGTTTAGTAGCGGGGGGGCATGGTGAGCAGTACTTC.

The J gene is TRBJ1-2, the V gene TRBV12-3 or TRBV12-4; 7 bases align to TRBD1. Losses at the gene ends were 5 bases for V and 14 bases for J; bases not matched to a gene: 5. The CDR3 is 10 residues long. The chain's CDR3 is CASSREGQTF. CDR3 DNA: TGTGCCAGCAGTAGGGAGGGACAGACCTTC.

A few counts support this clonotype. The chain employs TRBV3-1 and TRBJ1-6; the match to TRBD1 covers 7 bases. The germline CDR1 and CDR2 sequences are LGHDT and YNNKEL (reference sequence). The CDR3 sequence is 15 residues long. The J segment lost 9 bases and the V segment lost 3 bases, leaving 8 bases of the junction unmatched. CDR3 nucleotide sequence: TGTGCCAGCAGCCAGCGGACAGGTTACTTTTCACCCCTCCACTTT. This encodes CASSQRTGYFSPLHF.

This clonotype was detected a few times. The CDR3 here is CASSHRESIAYEQYF. The CDR3 nucleotides are TGCGCCAGCAGCCACAGGGAAAGTATCGCCTACGAGCAGTACTTC. This chain connects TRBV4-1 to TRBJ2-7; weak D call: TRBD1 (5 bases). CDR1 MGHRA and CDR2 YSYEKL come from the germline V gene. The CDR3 has 15 residues. V was cut by 3 bases and J by 2 bases, with 14 bases left in between.

This clonotype was counted between two and nine times. The V gene is TRBV7-8, the J gene TRBJ1-2, with no clear D. CDR3 size: 16 residues. CDR1 and CDR2 (germline): SGHVS, FQNEAQ. V lost 2 bases to trimming and J lost 4 bases, with 17 bases between them. The CDR3 here is CASSLNLIKPIYGYTF. As DNA, the CDR3 is TGTGCCAGCAGCTTAAACCTTATAAAACCTATCTATGGCTACACCTTC.

Ten or more counts support this clonotype. The chain is built from TRBV28 and TRBJ2-7, with 10 bases lining up with TRBD2. The germline V gene encodes CDR1 MDHEN and CDR2 SYDVKM. The CDR3 consists of 14 residues. The J segment lost 4 bases and the V segment lost 3 bases, leaving 3 bases of the junction unmatched. In DNA, the CDR3 is TGTGCCAGCAGTTTCGCTAGCGGGAGATACGAGCAGTACTTC. It yields the protein CASSFASGRYEQYF.

This clonotype appeared a few times. DNA of the CDR3: TGTGCCAGCAGCGTTGCCACTAGCGGGGGGCCCACCGGGGAGCTGTTTTTT. This sequence encodes CASSVATSGGPTGELFF. The rearrangement uses TRBV9 and TRBJ2-2; 12 bases agree with TRBD2. The CDR3 is 17 residues long. In germline, CDR1 is SGDLS, CDR2 YYNGEE. V lost 2 bases and J lost 4; bases outside the gene matches: 6.